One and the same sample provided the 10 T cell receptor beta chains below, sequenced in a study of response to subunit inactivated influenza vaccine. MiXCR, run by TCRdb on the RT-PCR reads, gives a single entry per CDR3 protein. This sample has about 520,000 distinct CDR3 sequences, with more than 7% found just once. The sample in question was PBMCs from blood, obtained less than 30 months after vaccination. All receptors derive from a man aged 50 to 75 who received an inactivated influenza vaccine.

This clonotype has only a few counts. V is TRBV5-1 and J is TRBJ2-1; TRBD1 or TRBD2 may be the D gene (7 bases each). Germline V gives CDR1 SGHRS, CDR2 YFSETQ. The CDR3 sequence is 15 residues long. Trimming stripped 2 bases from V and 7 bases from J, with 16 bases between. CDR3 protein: CASSFAGARGNEQFF. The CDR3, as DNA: TGCGCCAGCAGCTTTGCGGGGGCCAGGGGGAATGAGCAGTTCTTC.

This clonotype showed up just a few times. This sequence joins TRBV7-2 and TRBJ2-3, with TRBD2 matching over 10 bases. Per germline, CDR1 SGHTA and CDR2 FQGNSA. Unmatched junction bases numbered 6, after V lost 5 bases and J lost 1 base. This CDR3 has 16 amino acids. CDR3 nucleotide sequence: TGTGCCAGCAGCGATAGCGGACTAGCGGGCACAGATACGCAGTATTTT. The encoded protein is CASSDSGLAGTDTQYF.

This chain's CDR3 is CASSLVEGDNYEQYF. CDR3 coding DNA: TGTGCCAGCAGCTTAGTCGAGGGTGACAACTACGAGCAGTACTTC. The chain recombines TRBV7-2 with TRBJ2-7; a possible D gene is TRBD2 (5 bases). Trimming shortened V by 1 base and J by 3 bases, and 13 bases separated the two germline ends. CDR1 is SGHTA, CDR2 FQGNSA, per germline. The CDR3 contains 15 residues.

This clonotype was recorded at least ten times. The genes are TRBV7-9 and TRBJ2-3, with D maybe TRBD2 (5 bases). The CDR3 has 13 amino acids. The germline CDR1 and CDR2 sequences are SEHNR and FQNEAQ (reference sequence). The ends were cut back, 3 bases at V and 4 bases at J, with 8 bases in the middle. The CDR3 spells CASSFSSSDTQYF. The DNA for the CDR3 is TGTGCCAGCAGCTTTTCTAGCTCAGATACGCAGTATTTT.

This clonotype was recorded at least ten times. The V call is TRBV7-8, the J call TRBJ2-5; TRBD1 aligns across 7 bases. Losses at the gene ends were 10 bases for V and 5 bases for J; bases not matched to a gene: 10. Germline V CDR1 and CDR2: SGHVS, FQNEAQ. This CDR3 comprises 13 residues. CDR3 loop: CATHRGTWETQYF. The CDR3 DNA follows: TGTGCCACCCACAGGGGTACTTGGGAGACCCAGTACTTC.

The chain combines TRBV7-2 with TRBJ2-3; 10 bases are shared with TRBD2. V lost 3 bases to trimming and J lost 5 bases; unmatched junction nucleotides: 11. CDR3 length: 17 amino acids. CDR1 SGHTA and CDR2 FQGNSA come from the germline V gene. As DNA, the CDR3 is TGTGCCAGCAGCTTGGGAGCGGGAGGGCCCTCAGAAGATACGCAGTATTTT. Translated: CASSLGAGGPSEDTQYF.

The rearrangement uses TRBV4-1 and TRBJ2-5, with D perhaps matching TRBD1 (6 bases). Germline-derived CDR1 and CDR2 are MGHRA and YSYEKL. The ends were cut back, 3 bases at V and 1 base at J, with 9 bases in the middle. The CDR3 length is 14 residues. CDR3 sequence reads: CASSHGDIQETQYF. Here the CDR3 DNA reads TGCGCCAGCAGCCATGGGGACATCCAAGAGACCCAGTACTTC.

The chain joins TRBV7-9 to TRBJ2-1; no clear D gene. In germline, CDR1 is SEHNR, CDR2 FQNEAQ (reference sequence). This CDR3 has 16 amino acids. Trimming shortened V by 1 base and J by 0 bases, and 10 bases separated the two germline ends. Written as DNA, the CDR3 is TGTGCCAGCAGCTTAGGAAGTGCGAGCTCCTACAATGAGCAGTTCTTC. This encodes CASSLGSASSYNEQFF.

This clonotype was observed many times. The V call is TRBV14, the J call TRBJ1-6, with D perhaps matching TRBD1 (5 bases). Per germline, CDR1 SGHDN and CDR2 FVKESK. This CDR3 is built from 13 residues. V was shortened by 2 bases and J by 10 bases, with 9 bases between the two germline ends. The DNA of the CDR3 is TGTGCCAGCAGCCAAACTCGGGGGTCACCCCTCCACTTT. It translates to CASSQTRGSPLHF.

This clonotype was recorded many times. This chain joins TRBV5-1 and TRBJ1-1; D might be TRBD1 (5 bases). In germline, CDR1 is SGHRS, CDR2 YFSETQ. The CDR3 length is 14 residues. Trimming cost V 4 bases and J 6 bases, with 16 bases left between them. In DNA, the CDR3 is TGCGCCAGCAGCCCGGGGGGGGATACCGCTGAAGCTTTCTTT. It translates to CASSPGGDTAEAFF.